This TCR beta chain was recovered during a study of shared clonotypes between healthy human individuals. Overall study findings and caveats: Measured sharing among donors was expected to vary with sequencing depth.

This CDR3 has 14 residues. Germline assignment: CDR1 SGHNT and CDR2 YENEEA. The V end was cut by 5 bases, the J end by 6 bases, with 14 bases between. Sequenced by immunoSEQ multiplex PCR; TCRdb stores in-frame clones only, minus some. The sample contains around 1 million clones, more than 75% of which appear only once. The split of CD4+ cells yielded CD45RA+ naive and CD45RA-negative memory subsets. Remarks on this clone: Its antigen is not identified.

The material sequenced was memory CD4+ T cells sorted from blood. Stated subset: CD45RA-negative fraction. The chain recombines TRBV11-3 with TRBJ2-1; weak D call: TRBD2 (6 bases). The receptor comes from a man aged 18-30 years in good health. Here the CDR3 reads CASSRTNFGNEQFF. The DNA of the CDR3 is TGTGCCAGCAGCCGGACTAACTTTGGCAATGAGCAGTTCTTC.